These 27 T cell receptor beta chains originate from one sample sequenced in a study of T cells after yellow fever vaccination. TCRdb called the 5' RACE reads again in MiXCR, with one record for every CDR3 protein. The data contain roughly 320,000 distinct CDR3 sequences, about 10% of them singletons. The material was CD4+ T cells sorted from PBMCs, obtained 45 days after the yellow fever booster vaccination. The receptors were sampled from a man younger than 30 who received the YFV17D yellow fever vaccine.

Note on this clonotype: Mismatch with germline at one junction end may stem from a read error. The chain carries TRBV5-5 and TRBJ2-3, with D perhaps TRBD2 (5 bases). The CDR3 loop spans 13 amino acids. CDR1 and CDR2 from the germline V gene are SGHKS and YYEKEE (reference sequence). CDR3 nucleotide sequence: TGTGCCAGCAGCGCGGGCCTCACAGAGACGCAGTATTTT. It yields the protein CASSAGLTETQYF.

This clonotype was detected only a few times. This CDR3 is CASSLARRKPTDTQYF. DNA of the CDR3: TGTGCCAGCAGCTTAGCGCGCAGAAAGCCCACAGATACGCAGTATTTT. The V gene is TRBV7-8, the J gene TRBJ2-3; no clear D gene. CDR3 length: 16 amino acids. CDR1 and CDR2 from the germline V gene are SGHVS and FQNEAQ. Trimming took 0 bases from V and 2 from J, leaving 12 bases between them.

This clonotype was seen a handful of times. Here the CDR3 reads CSASRGAGNTEAFF. The CDR3 nucleotides read TGCAGTGCTAGTAGGGGGGCAGGGAACACTGAAGCTTTCTTT. This chain links TRBV20-1 with TRBJ1-1; maybe TRBD1 (6 bases). CDR1 DFQATT and CDR2 SNEGSKA come from the germline V gene (reference sequence). V was shortened by 3 bases and J by 1 base, with 12 bases between the two germline ends. CDR3 size: 14 residues.

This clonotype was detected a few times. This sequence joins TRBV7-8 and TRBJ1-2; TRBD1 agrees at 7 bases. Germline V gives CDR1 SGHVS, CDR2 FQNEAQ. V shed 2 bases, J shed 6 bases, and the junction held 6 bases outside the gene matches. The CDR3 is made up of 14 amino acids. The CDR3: CASSLLTGVNGYTF. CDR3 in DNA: TGTGCCAGCAGCTTATTAACAGGGGTGAATGGCTACACCTTC.

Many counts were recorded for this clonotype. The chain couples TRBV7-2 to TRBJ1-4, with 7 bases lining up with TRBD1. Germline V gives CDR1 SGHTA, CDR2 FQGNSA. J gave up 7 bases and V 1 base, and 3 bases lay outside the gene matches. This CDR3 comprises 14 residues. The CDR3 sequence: CASSLDRGSEKLFF. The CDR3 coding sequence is TGTGCCAGCAGCTTAGACAGGGGAAGTGAAAAACTGTTTTTT.

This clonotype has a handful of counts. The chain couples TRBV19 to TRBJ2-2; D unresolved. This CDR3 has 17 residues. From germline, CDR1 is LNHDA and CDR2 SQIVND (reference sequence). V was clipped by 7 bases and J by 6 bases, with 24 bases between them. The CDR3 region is CASIFTYRALFPGELFF. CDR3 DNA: TGTGCCAGTATTTTTACCTATCGGGCCCTATTCCCCGGGGAGCTGTTTTTT.

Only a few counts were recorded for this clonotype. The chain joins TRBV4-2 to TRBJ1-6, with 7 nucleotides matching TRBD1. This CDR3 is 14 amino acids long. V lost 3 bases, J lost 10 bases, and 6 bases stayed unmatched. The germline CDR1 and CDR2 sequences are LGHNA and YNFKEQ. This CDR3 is CASSHDDRDSPLHF. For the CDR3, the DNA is TGTGCCAGCAGCCATGACGACAGGGACTCACCCCTCCACTTT.

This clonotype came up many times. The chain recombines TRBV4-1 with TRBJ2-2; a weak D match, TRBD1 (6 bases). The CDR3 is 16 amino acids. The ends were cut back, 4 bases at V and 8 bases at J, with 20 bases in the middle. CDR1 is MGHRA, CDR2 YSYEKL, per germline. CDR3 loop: CASSPRRQDLVGELFF. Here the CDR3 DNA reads TGCGCCAGCAGCCCAAGAAGACAGGACCTGGTAGGGGAGCTGTTTTTT.

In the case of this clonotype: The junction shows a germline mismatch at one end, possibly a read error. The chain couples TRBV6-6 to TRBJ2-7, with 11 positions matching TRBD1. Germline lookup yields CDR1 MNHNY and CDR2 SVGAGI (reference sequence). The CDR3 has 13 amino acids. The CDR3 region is CASRTGGSHEQYF. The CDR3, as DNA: TGTGCCAGCCGGACAGGGGGCTCCCACGAGCAGTACTTC.

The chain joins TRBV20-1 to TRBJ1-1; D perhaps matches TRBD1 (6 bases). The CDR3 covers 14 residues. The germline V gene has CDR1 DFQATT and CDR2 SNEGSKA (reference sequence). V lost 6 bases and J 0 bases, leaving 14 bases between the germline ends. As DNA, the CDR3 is TGCAGTGCATCGGGACAATCTCTGAACACTGAAGCTTTCTTT. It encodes CSASGQSLNTEAFF.

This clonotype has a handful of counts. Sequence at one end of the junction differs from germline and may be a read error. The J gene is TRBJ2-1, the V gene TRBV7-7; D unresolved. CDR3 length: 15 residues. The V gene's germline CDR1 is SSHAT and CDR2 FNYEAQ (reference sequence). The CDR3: CASSLLTGRAYEQFF. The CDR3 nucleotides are TGTGCTAGCAGCTTACTAACGGGTCGGGCATATGAGCAGTTCTTC.

The CDR3 DNA reads TGCGCCAGCAGCTTCGGGACAGCCCTCACAGATACGCAGTATTTT. Encoded protein: CASSFGTALTDTQYF. V and J are TRBV5-1 and TRBJ2-3; 7 bases line up with TRBD1. With 2 bases clipped from V and 2 bases from J, the junction kept 5 bases outside the gene matches. Germline V gene lookup returns CDR1 SGHRS and CDR2 YFSETQ. CDR3 length: 15 residues.

The CDR3 bases are TGTGCCAGCAGCCTCTACCGGGACAGACCTAACTATGGCTACACCTTC. Residues: CASSLYRDRPNYGYTF. This sequence joins TRBV4-2 and TRBJ1-2; 7 bases map to TRBD1. Germline CDR1 reads LGHNA; CDR2 reads YNFKEQ. This CDR3 contains 16 residues. V dropped 4 bases and J dropped 0; count of bases not matched to a gene: 8.

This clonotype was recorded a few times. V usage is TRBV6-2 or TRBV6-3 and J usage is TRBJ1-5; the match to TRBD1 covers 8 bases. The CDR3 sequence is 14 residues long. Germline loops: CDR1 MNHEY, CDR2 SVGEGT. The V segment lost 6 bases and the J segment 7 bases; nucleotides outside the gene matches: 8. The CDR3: CASSDRGSRQPQHF. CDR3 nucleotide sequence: TGTGCCAGCAGCGACAGGGGCAGTAGGCAGCCCCAGCATTTT.

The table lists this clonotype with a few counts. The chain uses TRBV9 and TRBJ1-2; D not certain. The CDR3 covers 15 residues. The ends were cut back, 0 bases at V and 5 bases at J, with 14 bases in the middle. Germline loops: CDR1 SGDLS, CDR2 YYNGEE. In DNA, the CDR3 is TGTGCCAGCAGCGTAGGGAACAGCGACTTGTATGGCTACACCTTC. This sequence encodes CASSVGNSDLYGYTF.

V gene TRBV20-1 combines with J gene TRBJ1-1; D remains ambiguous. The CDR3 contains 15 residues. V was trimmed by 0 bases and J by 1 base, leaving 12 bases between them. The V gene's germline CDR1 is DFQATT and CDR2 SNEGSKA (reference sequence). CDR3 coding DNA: TGCAGTGCTAGAGAGGGGTGGGAATGGAACACTGAAGCTTTCTTT. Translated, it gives CSAREGWEWNTEAFF.

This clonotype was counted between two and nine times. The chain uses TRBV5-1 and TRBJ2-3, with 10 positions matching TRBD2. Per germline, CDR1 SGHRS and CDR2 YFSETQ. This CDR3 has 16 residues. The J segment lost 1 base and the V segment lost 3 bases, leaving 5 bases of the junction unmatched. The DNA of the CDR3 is TGCGCCAGCAGCTGGCGCGGGACTAGCGGCACAGATACGCAGTATTTT. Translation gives CASSWRGTSGTDTQYF.

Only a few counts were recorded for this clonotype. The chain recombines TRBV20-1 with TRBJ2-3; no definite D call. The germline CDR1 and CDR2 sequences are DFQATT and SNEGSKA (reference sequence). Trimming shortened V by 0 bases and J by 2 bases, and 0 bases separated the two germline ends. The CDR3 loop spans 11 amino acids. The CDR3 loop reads CSARDTDTQYF. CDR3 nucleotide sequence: TGCAGTGCTAGAGACACAGATACGCAGTATTTT.

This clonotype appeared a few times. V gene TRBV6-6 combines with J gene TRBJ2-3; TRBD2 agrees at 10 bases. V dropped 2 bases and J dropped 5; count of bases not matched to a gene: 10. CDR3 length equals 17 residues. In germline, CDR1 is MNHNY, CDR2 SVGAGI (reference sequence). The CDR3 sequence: CASSYAKRGGRGDTQYF. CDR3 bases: TGTGCCAGCAGTTACGCTAAGCGGGGGGGCCGGGGAGATACGCAGTATTTT.

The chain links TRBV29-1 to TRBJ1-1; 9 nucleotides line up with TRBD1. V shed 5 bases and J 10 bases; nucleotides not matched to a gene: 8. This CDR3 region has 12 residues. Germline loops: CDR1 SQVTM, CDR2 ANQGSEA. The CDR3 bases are TGCAGCGTTAAGGACAGGGGCGAACTAGCTTTCTTT. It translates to CSVKDRGELAFF.

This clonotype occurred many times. DNA of the CDR3: TGCGCCAGCAGCCAATCTAGCGGGGCCCCTTCCAGGGAGCAGTTCTTC. As protein: CASSQSSGAPSREQFF. The chain carries TRBV4-3 and TRBJ2-1, with 9 positions matching TRBD2. The CDR3 sequence is 16 residues long. V shed 2 bases, J shed 10 bases, and the junction held 12 bases outside the gene matches. The germline CDR1 and CDR2 sequences are LGHNA and YSLEER.

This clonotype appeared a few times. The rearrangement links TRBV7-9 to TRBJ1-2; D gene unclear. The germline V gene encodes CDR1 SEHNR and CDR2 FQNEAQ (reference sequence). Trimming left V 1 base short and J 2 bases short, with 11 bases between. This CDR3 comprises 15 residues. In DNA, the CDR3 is TGTGCCAGCAGCTTAGATTTGGGTTTAAACTATGGCTACACCTTC. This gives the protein CASSLDLGLNYGYTF.

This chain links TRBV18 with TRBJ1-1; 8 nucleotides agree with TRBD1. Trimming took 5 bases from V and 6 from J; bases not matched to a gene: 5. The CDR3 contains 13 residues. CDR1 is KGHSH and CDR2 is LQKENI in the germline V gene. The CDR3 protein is CASSSGQGSEAFF. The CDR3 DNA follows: TGTGCCAGCTCATCCGGACAGGGCTCTGAAGCTTTCTTT.

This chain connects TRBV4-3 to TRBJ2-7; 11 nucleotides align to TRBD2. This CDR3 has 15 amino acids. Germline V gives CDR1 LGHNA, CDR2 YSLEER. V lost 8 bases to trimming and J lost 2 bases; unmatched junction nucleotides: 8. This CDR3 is CASRAGLAEAYEQYF. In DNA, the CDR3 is TGCGCCAGCCGGGCGGGACTAGCGGAGGCCTACGAGCAGTACTTC.

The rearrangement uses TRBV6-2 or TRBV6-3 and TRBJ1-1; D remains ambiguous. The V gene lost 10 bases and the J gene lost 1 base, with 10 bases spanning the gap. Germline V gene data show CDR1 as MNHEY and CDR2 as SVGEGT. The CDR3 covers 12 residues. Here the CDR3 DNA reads TGTGCCATCACGCGGCCGAACACTGAAGCTTTCTTT. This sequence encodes CAITRPNTEAFF.

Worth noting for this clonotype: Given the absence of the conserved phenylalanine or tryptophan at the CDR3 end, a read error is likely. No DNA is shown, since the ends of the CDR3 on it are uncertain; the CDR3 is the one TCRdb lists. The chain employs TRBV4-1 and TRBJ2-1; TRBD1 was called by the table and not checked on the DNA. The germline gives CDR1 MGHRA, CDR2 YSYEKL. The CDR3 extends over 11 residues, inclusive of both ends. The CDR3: CASSQRDPGLG.

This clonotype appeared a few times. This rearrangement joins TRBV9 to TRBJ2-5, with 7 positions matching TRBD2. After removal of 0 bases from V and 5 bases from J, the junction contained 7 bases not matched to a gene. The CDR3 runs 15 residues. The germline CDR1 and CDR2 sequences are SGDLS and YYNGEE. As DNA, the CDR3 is TGTGCCAGCAGCGTAGATCCGGGGGGTCGGGAGACCCAGTACTTC. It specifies CASSVDPGGRETQYF.